The T cell receptor beta chain described here comes from a study of cytomegalovirus exposure and HLA in healthy donors. Findings of the study overall: For presence/absence analyses, sequencing depth was assumed to be roughly uniform across donors.

In the case of this clone: Its antigen is currently unknown.

Use of 60 Vbeta and 13 Jbeta primers characterized the PCR. Study processing details: Tens of millions of unique TCR beta chains, 9 million to 11 million shared, were counted in a later analysis. The method was immunoSEQ multiplex PCR; TCRdb's version includes in-frame clones alone and lacks a portion of them. That table is the source of V, J and clone size, and D and trimming were worked out from the DNA. This sample's table reports 55,000 or so clones. This CDR3 spans 14 amino acids. Germline V CDR1 and CDR2: MNHNS, SASEGT. Trimming pared 5 bases from V and 3 bases from J, leaving 14 bases between. The genes are TRBV6-1 and TRBJ2-7; D perhaps matches TRBD1 (6 bases). The source of this sequence is a woman between 45 and 60 years old in good health and CMV-seropositive. Sequenced material: PBMCs. The CDR3 DNA sequence: TGTGCCAGCAGTTGGGACATCTCAGTCTACGAGCAGTACTTC. Its protein is CASSWDISVYEQYF.